These 31 T cell receptor beta chains share one sample of origin, sequenced in a study of T cell clonality in common variable immunodeficiency. The protocol was immunoSEQ multiplex PCR, while the TCRdb copy is restricted to in-frame clones and leaves out a portion. The sample has 40,000 to 55,000 clones, none seen only once. Sequencing used peripheral blood mononuclear cells. The source is a person aged 18 to 70 in good health.

The sample holds many counts of this clone. Read data end 3 residues before the CDR3 end; the end is taken from the germline J gene. The sample contains more than one DNA sequence encoding this CDR3. The chain links TRBV10-3 to TRBJ1-5; no reliable D call. The CDR3 is 13 residues long. CDR1 ENHRY and CDR2 SYGVKD come from the germline V gene. V was pared by 3 bases and J by 4 bases, with 7 bases between. The CDR3 here is CAISDRVNQPQHF. CDR3 DNA, as far as it was read: TGTGCCATCAGTGATAGGGTTAATCAGCCC.

This clone was seen ten or more times. The read gets to within 3 residues of the CDR3 end, and the germline J gene fills in the rest. The V call is TRBV7-9, the J call TRBJ2-4, with 9 bases that match TRBD1. The germline CDR1 and CDR2 sequences are SEHNR and FQNEAQ (reference sequence). The V and J ends lost 5 bases and 5 bases, in that order; junction bases with no gene match: 4. The CDR3 extends over 14 amino acids. The CDR3 sequence is CASSPGQGQNIQYF. The DNA read from the CDR3 is TGTGCCAGCAGCCCGGGACAGGGTCAAAACATT.

This clone has at least ten counts. The read terminates 3 residues before the CDR3 end, so the remaining end is supplied by the germline J gene. The chain carries TRBV19 and TRBJ1-2; D might be TRBD1 (6 bases). V lost 3 bases and J 4 bases, leaving 15 bases between the germline ends. CDR1 LNHDA and CDR2 SQIVND come from the germline V gene (reference sequence). The CDR3 covers 15 residues. The CDR3 loop is CASSIGQGRTYGYTF. The covered CDR3 bases are TGTGCCAGTAGTATTGGTCAGGGGAGGACCTATGGC.

Turning to this clone: The CDR3 end falls 3 residues outside the read, so it is completed with the germline J gene. Within the sample, other DNA sequences also encode this same CDR3. The chain employs TRBV30 and TRBJ1-3, with TRBD1 as a possible D gene (6 bases). The CDR3 spans 15 residues. V gave up 1 base and J gave up 4 bases, with 14 bases separating them. Per germline, CDR1 GTSNPN and CDR2 SVGIG (reference sequence). The sequenced CDR3 bases are TGTGCCTGGAGTGCTATCAGGGGATCGGGAAACACC. Its translation is CAWSAIRGSGNT. Given in full, the CDR3 is CAWSAIRGSGNTIYF.

Ten or more counts support this clone. Read sequence stops 3 residues before the CDR3 end, and the germline J gene provides the missing end. The genes are TRBV5-6 and TRBJ2-5; 7 bases align to TRBD1. Germline lookup yields CDR1 SGHDT and CDR2 YYEEEE. This CDR3 is 14 amino acids long. V trimming: 0 bases; J trimming: 3 bases; junction bases outside the gene matches: 2. The CDR3 here is CASSLEQGKETQYF. CDR3 DNA, as far as it was read: TGTGCCAGCAGCTTGGAACAGGGGAAAGAGACC.

In this sample, this clone turned up many times. The read falls 3 residues short of the CDR3 end, and the missing part is taken from the germline J gene. V is TRBV5-1 and J is TRBJ1-1; 10 bases match TRBD1. Germline V lookup: CDR1 SGHRS, CDR2 YFSETQ. The trim removed 0 bases at V and 7 bases at J, leaving 3 bases unmatched. The length of the CDR3 is 14 residues. CDR3 in amino acids: CASSLGQGAFEAFF. CDR3 DNA (partial): TGCGCCAGCAGCTTGGGACAGGGGGCTTTTGAA. The entire variable domain, with the rest obtained from reference TRBV5-1 and TRBJ1-1, is as follows: KAGVTQTPRYLIKTRGQQVTLSCSPISGHRSVSWYQQTPGQGLQFLFEYFSETQRNKGNFPGRFSGRQFSNSRSEMNVSTLELGDSALYLCASSLGQGAFEAFFGQGTRLTVV.

The sample holds many counts of this clone. The DNA ends 3 residues before the CDR3 does, and the rest of the CDR3 is filled in from the germline J gene. This chain connects TRBV20-1 to TRBJ2-3, with 14 bases aligning to TRBD2. V shed 5 bases and J 1 base; nucleotides not matched to a gene: 11. Germline assignment: CDR1 DFQATT and CDR2 SNEGSKA (reference sequence). The CDR3 is 18 amino acids. CDR3 DNA (partial): TGCAGTGCTTCCGGACTAGCGGGGGGCCATAGCGGCACAGATACG. Protein sequence: CSASGLAGGHSGTDT. The CDR3 in its entirety is CSASGLAGGHSGTDTQYF.

Many counts were recorded for this clone. CDR3 DNA (partial): TGCAGTACAATACGCCAGGGGAACTACGAG. It is translated as CSTIRQGNYE. The full CDR3 protein reads CSTIRQGNYEQYF. This chain connects TRBV20-1 to TRBJ2-7; TRBD1 is a possible D gene (6 bases). Read data end 3 residues before the CDR3 end; the end is taken from the germline J gene. The CDR3 covers 13 residues. The V end was cut by 8 bases, the J end by 3 bases, with 17 bases between. CDR1 and CDR2 from the germline V gene are DFQATT and SNEGSKA (reference sequence).

Ten or more counts support this clone. CDR3 DNA, as far as it was read: TGTGCCAGCAGCTTAGTGGCGGACTTCTATGGC. Amino acid sequence: CASSLVADFYG. The whole CDR3 protein is CASSLVADFYGYTF. V usage is TRBV7-2 and J usage is TRBJ1-2; D ambiguous. The CDR3 is cut off 3 residues early in the read; its end comes from the germline J gene. The germline CDR1 and CDR2 sequences are SGHTA and FQGNSA. Between the trimmed V and J ends, which lost 1 base and 4 bases, there was a span of 10 bases. The CDR3 covers 14 residues.

On this clone: The CDR3 end lies 3 residues beyond the end of the read and is filled in from the germline J gene. J is TRBJ1-2 and V is TRBV5-1; weak D call: TRBD1 (5 bases). The CDR3 spans 15 residues. CDR1 SGHRS and CDR2 YFSETQ come from the germline V gene. This CDR3 is CASSLEGAFTDTYTF. The sequenced CDR3 bases are TGCGCCAGCAGCTTGGAAGGGGCGTTCACAGATACC.

This clone was recorded a few times. A junction boundary mismatches the germline segment, possibly from a read error. Incomplete CDR3 DNA: TGTGCCGGCAGACCTGGGACGGGGGGCGGTAATTCACCA. Its translation: CAGRPGTGGGNSP. The whole CDR3 protein reads CAGRPGTGGGNSPLFF. The rearrangement uses TRBV6-2 or TRBV6-3 and TRBJ1-4, with D possibly being TRBD1 (6 bases). The read finishes 3 residues shy of the CDR3 end, and the germline J gene is used to complete it. CDR3 length: 16 residues. The germline V gene has CDR1 MNHEY and CDR2 SVGEGT.

Worth noting for this clone: From the germline J gene comes the end of the CDR3, since the read stops 3 residues before it. The chain recombines TRBV13 with TRBJ2-4, with TRBD1 matching 10 bases. This CDR3 region has 15 residues. CDR1 and CDR2 (germline): PRHDT, FYEKMQ (reference sequence). The CDR3 reads CASSPGTGALGGQYF. The CDR3 bases that were read are TGTGCCAGCAGCCCCGGGACAGGGGCACTAGGCGGT.

At least ten counts were recorded for this clone. With the read ending 3 residues before the CDR3 end, the germline J gene is used to fill in that end. This chain joins TRBV4-2 and TRBJ1-2; 9 bases fit TRBD1. Germline lookup yields CDR1 LGHNA and CDR2 YNFKEQ. The CDR3 is made up of 16 amino acids. Partial CDR3 DNA: TGTGCCAGCAGCCAAGAGGGACAGGGTTGGAGGGGGGGC. It translates to CASSQEGQGWRGG. The full CDR3 reads CASSQEGQGWRGGYTF.

This clone was observed many times. The CDR3 is cut off 3 residues early in the read; its end comes from the germline J gene. The genes are TRBV5-1 and TRBJ1-2; 7 nucleotides align to TRBD1. CDR1 is SGHRS, CDR2 YFSETQ, per germline. The trim removed 3 bases at V and 2 bases at J, leaving 4 bases unmatched. The CDR3 has 14 residues. The CDR3 loop is CASSSKTGNYGYTF. CDR3 DNA, as far as it was read: TGCGCCAGCAGCTCAAAGACAGGGAACTATGGC.

This clone was observed at least ten times. Coverage ceases 3 residues before the CDR3 finishes, and the germline J gene fills in the end. The gene calls are TRBV30 and TRBJ1-5, with a possible D match to TRBD1 (5 bases). CDR3 size: 15 residues. The V end lost 4 bases, the J end lost 2 bases, and 15 bases lay between the germline ends. In germline, CDR1 is GTSNPN, CDR2 SVGIG (reference sequence). Incomplete CDR3 DNA: TGTGCCTGGACGGAAGGGGTTGCGGGCAATCAGCCC. Protein: CAWTEGVAGNQP. The full CDR3 protein is CAWTEGVAGNQPQHF. The full variable domain, in which reference TRBV30 and TRBJ1-5 provide the parts outside the CDR3, is SQTIHQWPATLVQPVGSPLSLECTVEGTSNPNLYWYRQAAGRGLQLLFYSVGIGQISSEVPQNLSASRPQDRQFILSSKKLLLSDSGFYLCAWTEGVAGNQPQHFGDGTRLSIL.

This clone was observed at least ten times. The CDR3 goes on 3 residues after the read ends, and that part is filled in from the germline J gene. The chain has TRBV20-1 and TRBJ1-5, with TRBD1 as a possible D gene (5 bases). Trimming took 6 bases from V and 2 from J, leaving 14 bases between them. Germline V gene data show CDR1 as DFQATT and CDR2 as SNEGSKA (reference sequence). The CDR3 contains 14 residues. CDR3 region: CSAGVGGGNQPQHF. Incomplete CDR3 DNA: TGCAGTGCCGGAGTGGGAGGGGGCAATCAGCCC.

This clone appeared many times. The read ends 3 residues before the CDR3 terminus; that terminus is restored from the germline J gene. This chain joins TRBV7-2 and TRBJ2-7; perhaps TRBD2 as D (7 bases). V lost 1 base, J lost 3 bases, and 13 bases lay in between. The CDR3 runs to 15 residues. CDR1 and CDR2 from the germline V gene are SGHTA and FQGNSA. The CDR3 loop reads CASSLGDGGLYEQYF. Partial CDR3 DNA: TGTGCCAGCAGCTTAGGGGACGGGGGGCTCTACGAG. Filled out from reference TRBV7-2 and TRBJ2-7, the complete variable domain reads GAGVSQSPSNKVTEKGKDVELRCDPISGHTALYWYRQSLGQGLEFLIYFQGNSAPDKSGLPSDRFSAERTGGSVSTLTIQRTQQEDSAVYLCASSLGDGGLYEQYFGPGTRLTVT.

The sample holds many counts of this clone. The missing CDR3 end, 3 residues past where the read stops, is filled in from the germline J gene. The chain joins TRBV6-2 or TRBV6-3 to TRBJ2-3; TRBD2 agrees at 11 bases. V shed 5 bases and J 7 bases; nucleotides not matched to a gene: 11. Per the germline V gene, CDR1 is MNHEY and CDR2 is SVGEGT. This CDR3 is built from 16 residues. The sequenced part of the CDR3 DNA is TGTGCCAGCAGTAAGGGACTAGCGGTTGGTACAAATACG. This sequence encodes CASSKGLAVGTNT. The whole CDR3 region reads CASSKGLAVGTNTQYF.

At least ten counts were recorded for this clone. The missing CDR3 end, 3 residues past where the read stops, is filled in from the germline J gene. The chain uses TRBV5-6 and TRBJ1-5; the D is unclear. This CDR3 is built from 12 residues. Per germline, CDR1 SGHDT and CDR2 YYEEEE. Deletions cut 2 bases from V and 5 bases from J, with 5 bases between. CDR3 DNA (partial): TGTGCCAGCAGCTTACTGGATCAGCCC. It yields the protein CASSLLDQP. The whole CDR3 sequence reads CASSLLDQPQHF.

This clone is classed as medium-sized. The read falls 3 residues short of the CDR3 end, and the missing part is taken from the germline J gene. V is TRBV20-1 and J is TRBJ2-7, with TRBD2 matching 11 bases. In germline, CDR1 is DFQATT, CDR2 SNEGSKA (reference sequence). The CDR3 is 14 residues long. Trimming at V came to 0 bases and at J to 4 bases, leaving 2 bases not matched to a gene. The CDR3 loop is CSARDSGGVYEQYF. The DNA read from the CDR3 is TGCAGTGCTAGAGATAGCGGGGGGGTATACGAG.

This clone was counted ten times or more. Read sequence stops 3 residues before the CDR3 end, and the germline J gene provides the missing end. This chain links TRBV7-2 with TRBJ1-2; 9 positions agree with TRBD1. The CDR3 has 13 amino acids. Germline V gives CDR1 SGHTA, CDR2 FQGNSA. The CDR3 spells CASSLRQGDGYTF. The sequenced part of the CDR3 DNA is TGTGCCAGCAGCCTGCGACAGGGGGACGGC.

This clone was seen ten or more times. The sequenced fragment ends 3 residues before the CDR3 boundary, so the rest is inferred from the germline J gene. The rearrangement joins TRBV6-4 to TRBJ2-1; the match to TRBD2 covers 7 bases. Germline CDR1 and CDR2: MRHNA and SNTAGT. The ends lost 3 bases at V and 9 bases at J; junction bases unmatched: 5. The CDR3 is 13 amino acids. The DNA read from the CDR3 is TGTGCCAGCAGTGAAGTTGGGGGGGGTGAG. Its protein product is CASSEVGGGE. The whole CDR3 sequence reads CASSEVGGGEQFF.

This clone was recorded at least ten times. The read terminates 3 residues ahead of where the CDR3 ends, so the germline J gene completes it. The genes are TRBV6-2 or TRBV6-3 and TRBJ2-2, with 9 nucleotides matching TRBD1. CDR1 and CDR2 from the germline V gene are MNHEY and SVGEGT. V was pared by 0 bases and J by 7 bases, with 0 bases of the junction left unmatched. CDR3 length: 14 amino acids. The CDR3 bases that were read are TGTGCCAGCAGTTACTCGACAGGGGGCGGGGAG. It codes for CASSYSTGGGE. The complete CDR3 reads CASSYSTGGGELFF.

This clone was detected only a few times. The read ends 3 residues before the CDR3 terminus; that terminus is restored from the germline J gene. This sequence joins TRBV2 and TRBJ2-2; D might be TRBD1 (6 bases). Germline values: CDR1 SNHLY, CDR2 FYNNEI. The V end lost 6 bases, the J end lost 1 base, and 12 bases lay between the germline ends. CDR3 size: 15 residues. This CDR3 reads CASSIQQGNTGELFF. Partial CDR3 DNA: TGTGCCAGCAGCATCCAACAGGGGAACACCGGGGAG.

The table lists this clone with many counts. CDR3 bases read: TGTGCCAGCAGAGAGACAGGGAGCAATCAGCCC. This codes for CASRETGSNQP. The full CDR3 protein reads CASRETGSNQPQHF. The chain links TRBV2 to TRBJ1-5; 7 nucleotides align to TRBD1. The read terminates 3 residues ahead of where the CDR3 ends, so the germline J gene completes it. The length of the CDR3 is 14 residues. J gave up 1 base and V 6 bases, and 3 bases lay outside the gene matches. Germline-derived CDR1 and CDR2 are SNHLY and FYNNEI.

Ten or more counts support this clone. With the read ending 3 residues before the CDR3 end, the germline J gene is used to fill in that end. The chain employs TRBV11-3 and TRBJ1-2, with 7 bases identical to TRBD1. The length of the CDR3 is 15 residues. Germline V CDR1 and CDR2: SGHNT, YENEEA. The CDR3 reads CASRLQTDRDYGYTF. The part of the CDR3 DNA that was read is TGTGCAAGTCGCCTCCAGACCGACAGGGACTATGGC.

This clone was observed at least ten times. The read gets to within 3 residues of the CDR3 end, and the germline J gene fills in the rest. The chain uses TRBV10-1 and TRBJ2-2; a possible D gene is TRBD2 (5 bases). The CDR3 extends over 14 amino acids. Trimming shortened V by 4 bases and J by 4 bases, and 10 bases separated the two germline ends. CDR1 and CDR2 (germline): WNHNN, SYGVQD (reference sequence). The CDR3 here is CASSAGLLTGELFF. The sequenced part of the CDR3 DNA is TGCGCCAGCAGTGCTGGACTCCTCACCGGGGAG.

This clone was counted at least ten times. The read terminates 3 residues before the CDR3 end, so the remaining end is supplied by the germline J gene. This chain connects TRBV7-2 to TRBJ1-4, with 7 bases identical to TRBD1. With 2 bases clipped from V and 5 bases from J, the junction kept 5 bases outside the gene matches. The germline gives CDR1 SGHTA, CDR2 FQGNSA. The CDR3 extends over 15 amino acids. Partial CDR3 DNA: TGTGCCAGCAGCTTAAAGGGACAGTCAAATGAAAAA. Translated: CASSLKGQSNEK. The entire CDR3 protein is CASSLKGQSNEKLFF.

This clone appeared many times. The read ends 3 residues shy of where the CDR3 ends; the end is completed using the germline J gene. The chain couples TRBV4-1 to TRBJ1-2; D remains ambiguous. The CDR3 has 13 residues. The ends were cut back, 1 base at V and 6 bases at J, with 9 bases in the middle. Germline CDR1 is MGHRA and CDR2 is YSYEKL. CDR3 in amino acids: CASSQAPLDGYTF. The DNA read from the CDR3 is TGCGCCAGCAGCCAAGCCCCACTCGATGGC.

This clone was observed at least ten times. The read finishes 3 residues shy of the CDR3 end, and the germline J gene is used to complete it. The genes are TRBV7-6 and TRBJ2-1, with D possibly matching TRBD1 (5 bases). Per the germline V gene, CDR1 is SGHVS and CDR2 is FNYEAQ. The length of the CDR3 is 15 residues. Trimming cost V 1 base and J 4 bases, with 11 bases left between them. The covered CDR3 bases are TGTGCCAGCAGCTTAGAGGACACTCCATACAATGAG. Translated: CASSLEDTPYNE. The CDR3 in full is CASSLEDTPYNEQFF.

This clone has ten or more counts. Read coverage stops 3 residues before the CDR3 terminus; the germline J gene supplies the remainder. The chain recombines TRBV29-1 with TRBJ1-4; weak D call: TRBD1 (6 bases). The CDR3 runs to 14 residues. Trimming left V 3 bases short and J 8 bases short, with 16 bases between. CDR1 is SQVTM and CDR2 is ANQGSEA in the germline V gene. CDR3: CSVEGEGDREKLFF. Partial CDR3 DNA: TGCAGCGTTGAGGGAGAGGGGGATAGAGAAAAA.